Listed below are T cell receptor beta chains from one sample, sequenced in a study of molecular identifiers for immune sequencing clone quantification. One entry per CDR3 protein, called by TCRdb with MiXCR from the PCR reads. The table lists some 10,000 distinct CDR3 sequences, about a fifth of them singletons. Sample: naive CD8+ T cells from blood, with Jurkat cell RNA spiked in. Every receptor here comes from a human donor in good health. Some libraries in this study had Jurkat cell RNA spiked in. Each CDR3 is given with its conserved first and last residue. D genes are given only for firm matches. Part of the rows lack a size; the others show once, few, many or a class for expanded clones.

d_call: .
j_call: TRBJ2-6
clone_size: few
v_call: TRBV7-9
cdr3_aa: CASSSPRVHGANVLTF
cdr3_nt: TGTGCCAGCAGCTCCCCCAGGGTACATGGGGCCAACGTCCTGACTTTC

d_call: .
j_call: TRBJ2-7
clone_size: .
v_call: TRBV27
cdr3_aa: CASSPYGKRLYEQYF
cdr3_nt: TGTGCCAGCAGCCCCTACGGGAAACGTCTCTACGAGCAGTACTTC

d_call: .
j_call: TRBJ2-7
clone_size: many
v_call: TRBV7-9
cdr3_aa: CASSLANFYEQYF
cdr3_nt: TGTGCCAGCAGCTTGGCGAATTTCTACGAGCAGTACTTC

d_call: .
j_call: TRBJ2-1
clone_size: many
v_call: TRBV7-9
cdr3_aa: CASSWYVGGPDEQFF
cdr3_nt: TGTGCCAGCAGCTGGTACGTGGGGGGCCCCGATGAGCAGTTCTTC

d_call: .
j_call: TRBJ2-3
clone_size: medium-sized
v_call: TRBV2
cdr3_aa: CASSDGSTSLDTDTQYF
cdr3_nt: TGTGCCAGCAGTGACGGCTCGACTAGTCTTGACACAGATACGCAGTATTTT

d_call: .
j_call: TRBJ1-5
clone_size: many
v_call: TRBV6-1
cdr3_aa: CASSEVVVRANSANQPQHF
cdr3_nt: TGTGCCAGCAGTGAGGTAGTGGTGAGGGCGAACTCGGCTAATCAGCCCCAGCATTTT

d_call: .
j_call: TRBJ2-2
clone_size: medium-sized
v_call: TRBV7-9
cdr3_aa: CASSPGSANTGELFF
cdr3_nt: TGTGCCAGCAGCCCAGGCAGCGCGAACACCGGGGAGCTGTTTTTT

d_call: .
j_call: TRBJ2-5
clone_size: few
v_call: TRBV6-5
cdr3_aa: CASSYGEGTQYF
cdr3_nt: TGTGCCAGCAGTTATGGAGAAGGGACCCAGTACTTC

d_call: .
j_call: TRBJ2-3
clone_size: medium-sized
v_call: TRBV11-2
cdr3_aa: CASSMTDTQYF
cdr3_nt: TGTGCCAGCAGCATGACAGATACGCAGTATTTT

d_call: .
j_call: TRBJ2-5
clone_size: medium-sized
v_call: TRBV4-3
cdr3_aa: CASSQVRAQETQYF
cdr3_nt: TGCGCCAGCAGCCAAGTACGGGCCCAAGAGACCCAGTACTTC

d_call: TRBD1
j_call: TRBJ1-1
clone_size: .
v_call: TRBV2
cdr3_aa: CARSRQGARGEAFF
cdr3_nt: TGTGCCAGGTCGAGACAGGGGGCGCGCGGTGAGGCTTTCTTT

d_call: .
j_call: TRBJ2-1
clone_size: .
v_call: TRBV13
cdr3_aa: CASSLSPEGYNEQFF
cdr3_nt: TGTGCCAGCAGCTTAAGTCCCGAGGGATACAATGAGCAGTTCTTC

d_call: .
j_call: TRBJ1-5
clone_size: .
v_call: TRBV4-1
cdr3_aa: CASGRDNCSNQPQHF
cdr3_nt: TGCGCCAGCGGCCGGGACAACTGTAGCAATCAGCCCCAGCATTTT

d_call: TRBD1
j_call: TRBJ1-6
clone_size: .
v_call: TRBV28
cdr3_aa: CASRPGTENSYNSPLHF
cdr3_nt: TGTGCCAGCAGACCCGGGACAGAGAACTCCTATAATTCACCCCTCCACTTT

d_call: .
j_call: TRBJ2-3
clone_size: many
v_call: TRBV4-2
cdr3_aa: CASSQLGAGDYWKDTQYF
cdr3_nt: TGTGCCAGCAGCCAACTGGGGGCCGGGGACTACTGGAAAGATACGCAGTATTTT

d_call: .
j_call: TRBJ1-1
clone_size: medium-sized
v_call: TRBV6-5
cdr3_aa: CASSYGAHRDRGTEAFF
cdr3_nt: TGTGCCAGCAGTTACGGGGCGCACAGGGACCGTGGCACTGAAGCTTTCTTT

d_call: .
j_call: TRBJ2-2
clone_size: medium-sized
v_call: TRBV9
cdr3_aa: CASSLGGGPGELFF
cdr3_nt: TGTGCCAGCAGCTTGGGGGGAGGACCCGGGGAGCTGTTTTTT